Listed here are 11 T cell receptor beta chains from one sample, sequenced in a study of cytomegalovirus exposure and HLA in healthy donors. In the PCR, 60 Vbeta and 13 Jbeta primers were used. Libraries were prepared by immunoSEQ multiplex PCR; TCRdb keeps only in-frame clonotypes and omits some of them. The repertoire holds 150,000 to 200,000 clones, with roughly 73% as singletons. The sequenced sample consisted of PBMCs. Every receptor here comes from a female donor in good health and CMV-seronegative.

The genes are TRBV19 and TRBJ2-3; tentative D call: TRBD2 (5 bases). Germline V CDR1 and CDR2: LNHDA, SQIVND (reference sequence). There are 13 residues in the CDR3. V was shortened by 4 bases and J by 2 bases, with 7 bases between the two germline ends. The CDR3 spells CASSTGVTDTQYF. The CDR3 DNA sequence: TGTGCCAGTAGTACCGGGGTCACAGATACGCAGTATTTT.

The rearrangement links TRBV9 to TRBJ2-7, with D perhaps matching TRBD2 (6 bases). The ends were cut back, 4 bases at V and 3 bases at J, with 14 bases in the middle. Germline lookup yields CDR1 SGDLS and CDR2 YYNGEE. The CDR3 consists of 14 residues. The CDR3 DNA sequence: TGTGCCAGCAGCCCCCGGGACTTCCTCTACGAGCAGTACTTC. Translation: CASSPRDFLYEQYF.

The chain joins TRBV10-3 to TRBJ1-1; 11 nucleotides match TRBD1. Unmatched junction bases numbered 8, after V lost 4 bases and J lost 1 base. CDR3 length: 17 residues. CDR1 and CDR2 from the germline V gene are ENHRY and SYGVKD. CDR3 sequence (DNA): TGTGCCATCAGTGGGACAGGGGGCCGGGGGAAGAACACTGAAGCTTTCTTT. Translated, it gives CAISGTGGRGKNTEAFF.

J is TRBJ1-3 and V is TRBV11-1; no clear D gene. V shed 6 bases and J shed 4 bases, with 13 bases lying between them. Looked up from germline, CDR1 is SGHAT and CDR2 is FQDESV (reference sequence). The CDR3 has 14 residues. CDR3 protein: CASSRQRNGNTIYF. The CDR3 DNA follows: TGTGCCAGCAGTCGACAACGGAACGGAAACACCATATATTTT.

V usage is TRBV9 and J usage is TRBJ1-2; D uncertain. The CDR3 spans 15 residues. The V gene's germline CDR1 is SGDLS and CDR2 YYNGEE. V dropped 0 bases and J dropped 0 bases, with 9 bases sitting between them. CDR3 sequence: CASSVGYRSNYGYTF. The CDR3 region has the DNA TGTGCCAGCAGCGTAGGGTACCGGTCTAACTATGGCTACACCTTC. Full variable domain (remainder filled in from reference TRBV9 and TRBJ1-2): DSGVTQTPKHLITATGQRVTLRCSPRSGDLSVYWYQQSLDQGLQFLIQYYNGEERAKGNILERFSAQQFPDLHSELNLSSLELGDSALYFCASSVGYRSNYGYTFGSGTRLTVV.

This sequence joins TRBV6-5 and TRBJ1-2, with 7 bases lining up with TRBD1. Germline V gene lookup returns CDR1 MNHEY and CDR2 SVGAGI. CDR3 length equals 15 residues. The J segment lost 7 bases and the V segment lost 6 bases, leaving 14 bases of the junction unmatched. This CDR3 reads CASSSQMAGGFGYTF. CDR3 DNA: TGTGCCAGCAGCTCCCAGATGGCAGGGGGTTTTGGCTACACCTTC.

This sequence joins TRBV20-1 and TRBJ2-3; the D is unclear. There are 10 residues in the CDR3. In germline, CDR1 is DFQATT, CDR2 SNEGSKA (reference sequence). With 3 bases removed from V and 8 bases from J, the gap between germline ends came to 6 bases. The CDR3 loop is CSASLFTQYF. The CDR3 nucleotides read TGCAGTGCTAGTTTATTTACGCAGTATTTT.

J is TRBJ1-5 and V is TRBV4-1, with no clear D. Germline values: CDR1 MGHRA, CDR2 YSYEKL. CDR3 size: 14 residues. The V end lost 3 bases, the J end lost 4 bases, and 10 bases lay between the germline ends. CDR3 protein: CASSQFGVNQPQHF. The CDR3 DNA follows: TGCGCCAGCAGCCAGTTTGGAGTTAATCAGCCCCAGCATTTT.

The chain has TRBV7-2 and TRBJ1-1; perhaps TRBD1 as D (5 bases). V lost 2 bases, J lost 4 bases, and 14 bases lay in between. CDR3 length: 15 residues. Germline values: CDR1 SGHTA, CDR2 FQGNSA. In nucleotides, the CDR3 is TGTGCCAGCAGCTTACAGGGCGGAGGGTCCACTGAAGCTTTCTTT. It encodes CASSLQGGGSTEAFF.

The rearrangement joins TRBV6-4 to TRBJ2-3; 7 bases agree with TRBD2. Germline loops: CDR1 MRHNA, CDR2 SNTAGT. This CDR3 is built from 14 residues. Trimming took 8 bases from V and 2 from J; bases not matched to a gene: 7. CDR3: CASSTTSYTDTQYF. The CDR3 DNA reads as TGTGCCAGCTCAACGACTAGCTACACAGATACGCAGTATTTT.

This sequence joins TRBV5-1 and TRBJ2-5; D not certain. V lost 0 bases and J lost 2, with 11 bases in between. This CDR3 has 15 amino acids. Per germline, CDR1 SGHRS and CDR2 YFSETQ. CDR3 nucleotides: TGCGCCAGCAGCTTGGAAGTAGGAGCTCAAGAGACCCAGTACTTC. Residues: CASSLEVGAQETQYF.